Below are 29 T cell receptor beta chains sequenced from a single sample in a study of T cells in Graves' hyperthyroidism and ophthalmopathy (dated by TCRdb to about 2019). Libraries were built with multiplex PCR. Sequencing relied on an Illumina HiSeq 2000. TCR beta CDR3 regions were amplified from RNA transcripts. For the first round of RT-PCR on the TCR CDR3, the HTBI primer set was used together with the Qiagen OneStep RT-PCR kit. The public sequencing data were trimmed at Q25 with fastp and processed into clonotypes with MiXCR by TCRdb, which kept only in-frame beta chains. Every distinct CDR3 protein forms one entry, paired with its most common genes and DNA. Counted in this sample were 530,000 or so distinct CDR3 sequences; around 46% of them appeared once. The top ten clonotypes cover 7.5% to 8.5% of the sample. The specimen was peripheral blood or thyroid tissue (not recorded which). These receptors all stem from a woman aged 18-30 years with Graves' hyperthyroidism.

The J gene is TRBJ2-3, the V gene TRBV10-3; D could derive from TRBD1 or TRBD2 (5 bases each). The length of the CDR3 is 14 residues. Between the trimmed V and J ends, which lost 7 bases and 2 bases, there was a span of 13 bases. The germline V gene has CDR1 ENHRY and CDR2 SYGVKD. CDR3 nucleotide sequence: TGTGCCATCACCGAAGGGACCCACACAGATACGCAGTATTTT. Residues: CAITEGTHTDTQYF.

V usage is TRBV20-1 and J usage is TRBJ2-5; 7 bases map to TRBD1. The J call may be incorrect, as the DNA end agrees better with TRBJ2-1. CDR1 is DFQATT and CDR2 is SNEGSKA in the germline V gene (reference sequence). This CDR3 is built from 14 residues. CDR3 nucleotides: TGCAGTGCTTCCCCAGGGGCCCCCAGGGGGGAGCAGTTCTTC. Protein product: CSASPGAPRGEQFF.

Many counts were recorded for this clonotype. This sequence joins TRBV14 and TRBJ1-4; TRBD1 matches at 7 bases. In germline, CDR1 is SGHDN, CDR2 FVKESK. The CDR3 has 18 residues. Germline trimming cut 1 base from V and 2 bases from J; bases unmatched to any gene: 10. CDR3 region: CASSQGLEKGGTNEKLFF. The CDR3 region has the DNA TGTGCCAGCAGCCAAGGTCTGGAAAAAGGGGGCACTAATGAAAAACTGTTTTTT.

The J gene is TRBJ2-3, the V gene TRBV5-6, with D uncertain. The CDR3 totals 16 residues. V dropped 0 bases and J dropped 6 bases, with 17 bases sitting between them. Germline lookup yields CDR1 SGHDT and CDR2 YYEEEE. The CDR3 coding sequence is TGTGCCAGCAGCTTGGGGCTACCGGTTGATCTGGATACGCAGTATTTT. Protein sequence: CASSLGLPVDLDTQYF.

This clonotype came up many times. The V call is TRBV2, the J call TRBJ1-1; maybe TRBD1 (6 bases). The CDR3 is made up of 15 amino acids. The ends were cut back, 4 bases at V and 0 bases at J, with 12 bases in the middle. Germline V lookup: CDR1 SNHLY, CDR2 FYNNEI. The CDR3 here is CASSVAGGMNTEAFF. DNA for the CDR3: TGTGCCAGCAGTGTGGCGGGGGGCATGAACACTGAAGCTTTCTTT.

In this sample, this clonotype turned up a few times. The chain combines TRBV12-3 or TRBV12-4 with TRBJ1-4; the D gene is possibly TRBD1 (5 bases). With 3 bases removed from V and 7 bases from J, the gap between germline ends came to 9 bases. This CDR3 has 13 residues. The chain's CDR3 is CASSLGGTEKLFF. CDR3 nucleotide sequence: TGTGCCAGCAGTTTGGGGGGGACTGAAAAACTGTTTTTT.

The chain is built from TRBV10-3 and TRBJ2-7; D possibly uses TRBD1 or TRBD2 (5 bases each). Germline V gene sequence: CDR1 ENHRY, CDR2 SYGVKD. The CDR3 contains 15 residues. With 3 bases removed from V and 1 base from J, the gap between germline ends came to 13 bases. CDR3 loop: CAISEPGRGSYEQYF. CDR3 DNA sequence: TGTGCCATCAGTGAACCGGGACGCGGGTCCTACGAGCAGTACTTC.

Turning to this clonotype: A much more abundant neighbour one base away suggests this may be a read error. No conserved phenylalanine or tryptophan is present at the end of the CDR3, so a read error is the likely explanation. In nucleotides, the CDR3 is TGTGCCAGCAGTCGCAGGACCCTGAACACTGAAGCTTTCCTT. It is translated as CASSRRTLNTEAFL. The J gene is TRBJ1-1, the V gene TRBV27; D is ambiguous. CDR3 size: 14 residues. Trimming took 5 bases from V and 0 from J, leaving 10 bases between them. CDR1 and CDR2 from the germline V gene are MNHEY and SMNVEV (reference sequence).

This chain uses TRBV5-4 with TRBJ2-7, with D perhaps matching TRBD1 (5 bases). Trimming removed 0 bases at V and 11 bases at J, with 15 bases between. CDR1 and CDR2 from the germline V gene are SGHNT and YYREEE (reference sequence). The CDR3 is made up of 13 amino acids. This CDR3 reads CASSLAEGVRKYF. In DNA form, the CDR3 reads TGTGCCAGCAGCTTGGCCGAAGGGGTCAGAAAGTACTTC.

The CDR3 bases are TGTGCCAGCAGTGAATCCCTCCACACAGGAGCCAAACTCTATGGCTACACCTTC. Protein product: CASSESLHTGAKLYGYTF. The genes are TRBV25-1 and TRBJ1-2; the D gene is possibly TRBD1 (5 bases). Germline assignment: CDR1 MGHDK and CDR2 SYGVNS. Trimming removed 1 base at V and 4 bases at J, with 22 bases between. The CDR3 totals 18 residues.

The rearrangement joins TRBV7-2 to TRBJ2-6; 10 bases fit TRBD2. V lost 1 base to trimming and J lost 0 bases; unmatched junction nucleotides: 9. The CDR3 runs to 20 residues. CDR1 and CDR2 from the germline V gene are SGHTA and FQGNSA. CDR3: CASSLDGLAAGSSGANVLTF. As DNA, the CDR3 is TGTGCCAGCAGCTTAGACGGACTAGCGGCAGGGAGCTCTGGGGCCAACGTCCTGACTTTC. Full variable domain (missing parts from reference TRBV7-2 and TRBJ2-6): GAGVSQSPSNKVTEKGKDVELRCDPISGHTALYWYRQSLGQGLEFLIYFQGNSAPDKSGLPSDRFSAERTGGSVSTLTIQRTQQEDSAVYLCASSLDGLAAGSSGANVLTFGAGSRLTVL.

This clonotype was seen a single time. The V and J genes are TRBV30 and TRBJ1-3; unclear D gene. Germline V gene lookup returns CDR1 GTSNPN and CDR2 SVGIG (reference sequence). The V end lost 1 base, the J end lost 1 base, and 8 bases lay between the germline ends. The CDR3 spans 14 residues. For the CDR3, the DNA is TGTGCCTGGAGTGGAGGAGCTTCTGGAAACACCATATATTTT. This gives the protein CAWSGGASGNTIYF.

The rearrangement joins TRBV11-2 to TRBJ1-5; 9 bases line up with TRBD1. The CDR3 spans 19 residues. The germline V gene has CDR1 SGHAT and CDR2 FQNNGV. V shed 1 base, J shed 6 bases, and the junction held 16 bases outside the gene matches. CDR3 region: CASSLGSLTGGAAGQPQHF. CDR3 nucleotides: TGTGCCAGCAGCTTAGGGAGCCTCACAGGGGGCGCAGCCGGTCAGCCCCAGCATTTT.

J is TRBJ1-6 and V is TRBV29-1, with D maybe TRBD1 (5 bases). The CDR3 runs 10 residues. V was clipped by 6 bases and J by 18 bases, with 15 bases between them. Germline V gives CDR1 SQVTM, CDR2 ANQGSEA. CDR3 amino acids: CSVSGESPHF. Written as DNA, the CDR3 is TGCAGCGTATCGGGGGAGTCGCCCCACTTT.

In this sample, this clonotype turned up many times. V and J are TRBV2 and TRBJ1-2; no clear D. There are 13 residues in the CDR3. Germline CDR1 and CDR2: SNHLY and FYNNEI. V lost 6 bases, J lost 8 bases, and 16 bases lay in between. CDR3 bases: TGTGCCAGCAGAGGAGACTCGGCCCGGGGCTACACCTTC. The encoded protein is CASRGDSARGYTF.

The DNA of the CDR3 is TGTGCCATCAGAAGTAACCAGGGCGCTGAAGCTTTCTTT. Amino acid sequence: CAIRSNQGAEAFF. This chain uses TRBV10-3 with TRBJ1-1, with D perhaps matching TRBD1 (5 bases). Germline assignment: CDR1 ENHRY and CDR2 SYGVKD. This CDR3 is 13 amino acids long. Trimming removed 6 bases at V and 6 bases at J, with 14 bases between.

The chain combines TRBV15 with TRBJ1-2; D perhaps matches TRBD1 (5 bases). V lost 3 bases and J 4 bases, leaving 12 bases between the germline ends. This CDR3 has 14 residues. The germline V gene has CDR1 LNHNV and CDR2 YYDKDF (reference sequence). Here the CDR3 reads CATSSFAGPYGYTF. As DNA, the CDR3 is TGTGCCACCAGCAGTTTTGCAGGGCCCTATGGCTACACCTTC.

This clonotype was seen at least ten times. The chain combines TRBV15 with TRBJ2-5, with D possibly TRBD2 on 6 matching bases. The germline gives CDR1 LNHNV, CDR2 YYDKDF (reference sequence). V lost 4 bases to trimming and J lost 0 bases, with 21 bases between them. The CDR3 is 18 amino acids. As DNA, the CDR3 is TGTGCCACCAGCACTTTAGCGGAAGGCCCCCTGTACCAAGAGACCCAGTACTTC. Protein: CATSTLAEGPLYQETQYF.

This clonotype was detected many times. The chain is built from TRBV12-3 or TRBV12-4 and TRBJ1-3, with D possibly matching TRBD1 (5 bases). The V and J ends lost 1 base and 1 base respectively, with 8 bases between them. CDR3 length: 15 amino acids. The CDR3 DNA sequence: TGTGCCAGCAGTTTAGATACAGGTTCTGGAAACACCATATATTTT. Translated: CASSLDTGSGNTIYF.

On this clonotype itself: A much larger clone lies one base from this, so it may be a read error. The CDR3 sequence: CSASSGSAYEQFF. The CDR3 DNA reads as TGCAGTGCTAGCTCAGGGTCGGCCTACGAGCAGTTCTTC. V usage is TRBV20-1 and J usage is TRBJ2-7; tentative D call: TRBD1 (5 bases). The end of the DNA fits TRBJ2-1 better, so the J call may be wrong. The germline V gene encodes CDR1 DFQATT and CDR2 SNEGSKA (reference sequence). The CDR3 sequence is 13 residues long.

This clonotype was recorded a few times. The chain couples TRBV20-1 to TRBJ2-2, with D maybe TRBD2 (5 bases). V was shortened by 2 bases and J by 0 bases, with 13 bases between the two germline ends. This CDR3 is built from 16 residues. Germline loops: CDR1 DFQATT, CDR2 SNEGSKA (reference sequence). CDR3: CSARTPGSPNTGELFF. The CDR3 region has the DNA TGCAGTGCTAGAACCCCGGGGAGCCCGAACACCGGGGAGCTGTTTTTT.

This chain links TRBV19 with TRBJ1-1; tentative D call: TRBD1 (6 bases). The CDR3 loop spans 16 amino acids. Per the germline V gene, CDR1 is LNHDA and CDR2 is SQIVND (reference sequence). Trimming pared 6 bases from V and 2 bases from J, leaving 19 bases between. The CDR3 loop reads CASSELGGTENTEAFF. CDR3 bases: TGTGCCAGTAGCGAACTAGGGGGGACGGAAAACACTGAAGCTTTCTTT.

This clonotype came up many times. V is TRBV9 and J is TRBJ2-5; D might be TRBD1 (6 bases). Trimming removed 3 bases at V and 1 base at J, with 16 bases between. CDR1 and CDR2 (germline): SGDLS, YYNGEE. The CDR3 is 16 amino acids. CDR3 nucleotide sequence: TGTGCCAGCAGCGCGCCCAACAGGGACCCCCAAGAGACCCAGTACTTC. Translating gives CASSAPNRDPQETQYF.

About this clonotype itself: A much larger clone lies one base from this, so it may be a read error. The chain links TRBV7-9 to TRBJ2-7; 7 nucleotides align to TRBD1. J was trimmed by 1 base and V by 4 bases; bases with no gene match: 13. CDR1 and CDR2 (germline): SEHNR, FQNEAQ (reference sequence). The CDR3 contains 17 residues. DNA for the CDR3: TGTGCCAGCAGCTGGGTCCGGACCGGGACAGAATCCTACGAGCAGTACTTC. Translating gives CASSWVRTGTESYEQYF. The full variable domain, rest sourced from reference TRBV7-9 and TRBJ2-7, is DTGVSQNPRHKITKRGQNVTFRCDPISEHNRLYWYRQTLGQGPEFLTYFQNEAQLEKSRLLSDRFSAERPKGSFSTLEIQRTEQGDSAMYLCASSWVRTGTESYEQYFGPGTRLTVT.

This clonotype was recorded at least ten times. The chain is built from TRBV11-2 and TRBJ1-2; no firm D call. Germline V gives CDR1 SGHAT, CDR2 FQNNGV. CDR3 length: 16 residues. V was pared by 8 bases and J by 6 bases, with 25 bases between. The CDR3 is CASSSIRNRNRDGYTF. In DNA form, the CDR3 reads TGTGCCAGCTCCAGTATTCGGAACCGAAACCGGGATGGCTACACCTTC.

CDR3 amino acids: CSVEDRGGNEQFF. Written as DNA, the CDR3 is TGCAGCGTTGAAGATCGTGGAGGCAATGAGCAGTTCTTC. The genes are TRBV29-1 and TRBJ2-1; D perhaps matches TRBD2 (5 bases). Trimming took 0 bases from V and 6 from J, leaving 9 bases between them. The CDR3 consists of 13 residues. Germline V gene sequence: CDR1 SQVTM, CDR2 ANQGSEA.

This clonotype came up once. This chain joins TRBV20-1 and TRBJ2-7, with a possible D match to TRBD2 (6 bases). V was shortened by 1 base and J by 0 bases, with 10 bases between the two germline ends. Germline assignment: CDR1 DFQATT and CDR2 SNEGSKA (reference sequence). The CDR3 loop spans 14 amino acids. The CDR3 coding sequence is TGCAGTGCTAGAGTACGGGGGAGCTCCTACGAGCAGTACTTC. Translation: CSARVRGSSYEQYF.

The chain uses TRBV20-1 and TRBJ1-2; D is undetermined. The V gene's germline CDR1 is DFQATT and CDR2 SNEGSKA (reference sequence). CDR3 length equals 15 residues. V gave up 6 bases and J gave up 0 bases, with 17 bases separating them. CDR3 loop: CSATRRTGANYGYTF. CDR3 DNA sequence: TGCAGTGCCACCAGAAGGACCGGAGCTAACTATGGCTACACCTTC.

V usage is TRBV10-3 and J usage is TRBJ2-2; possible D gene TRBD2, 7 bases. The CDR3 covers 16 residues. Germline V gene sequence: CDR1 ENHRY, CDR2 SYGVKD. V was shortened by 0 bases and J by 8 bases, with 16 bases between the two germline ends. The CDR3 coding sequence is TGTGCCATCAGTGAGTCAGGGGGAGGGTACTCTGGGGAGCTGTTTTTT. Its protein is CAISESGGGYSGELFF.